Sequencing of this T cell receptor (beta chain) was carried out in a study of radiotherapy plus CTLA-4 blockade in lung cancer. Study information: An objective response was seen in approximately 17% of patients, and disease control in around 31%. Findings and caveats of the study: Peripheral blood showed expansion of tumor-derived TCR clones after radiotherapy and ipilimumab. The best predictor of response was reported to be early blood T cell clone dynamics, with interferon-beta.

Germline CDR1 and CDR2: MNHNY and SVGAGI (reference sequence). The V segment lost 10 bases and the J segment 3 bases; nucleotides outside the gene matches: 7. The CDR3 spans 14 residues. CTLA-4 blockade with ipilimumab, together with focal radiation, was given to patients with chemo-refractory metastatic non-small-cell lung cancer. Of note for this clone: Antigen specificity is unknown.

Sequencing was performed with immunoSEQ multiplex PCR; in TCRdb, only in-frame clones are kept and a portion is missing. The table records about 51,000 clones, around 79% of them present only once. This material consisted of peripheral blood, taken from a patient treated with radiotherapy plus ipilimumab. The origin of this receptor is a human donor with non-small cell lung cancer whose response to radiotherapy plus ipilimumab could not be evaluated. The chain recombines TRBV6-6 with TRBJ2-1; TRBD1 aligns across 9 bases. This CDR3 is CATAPGQGYNEQFF. The CDR3 DNA reads as TGTGCCACAGCTCCGGGACAGGGCTACAATGAGCAGTTCTTC.